The next 18 T cell receptor beta chains were all read from a single sample in a study of T cells after yellow fever vaccination. TCRdb analysed the 5' RACE reads with MiXCR anew, one entry per CDR3 protein. This sample has fewer than 500,000 distinct CDR3 sequences, with about 17% found just once. The starting material was PBMCs, obtained before the yellow fever booster vaccination. Receptor source: a man aged 18 to 35 who received the YFV17D yellow fever vaccine.

This chain connects TRBV7-6 to TRBJ2-5; no reliable D call. This CDR3 has 15 amino acids. The germline V gene has CDR1 SGHVS and CDR2 FNYEAQ. V was pared by 5 bases and J by 1 base, with 14 bases between. The CDR3 reads CASSPAVGTQETQYF. CDR3 DNA: TGTGCCAGCAGCCCCGCGGTTGGAACCCAAGAGACCCAGTACTTC.

This chain connects TRBV4-1 to TRBJ1-2; 8 nucleotides agree with TRBD1. CDR1 and CDR2 (germline): MGHRA, YSYEKL. J gave up 7 bases and V 4 bases, and 5 bases lay outside the gene matches. The CDR3 has 13 amino acids. DNA of the CDR3: TGCGCCAGCAGCCCTACAGGGGGAGGTGGCTACACCTTC. It codes for CASSPTGGGGYTF.

There are many counts of this clonotype. The chain recombines TRBV2 with TRBJ2-3; TRBD2 agrees at 8 bases. The CDR3 length is 15 residues. The germline CDR1 and CDR2 sequences are SNHLY and FYNNEI. Trimming took 5 bases from V and 4 from J; bases not matched to a gene: 8. The CDR3 coding sequence is TGTGCCAGCAGTCCCGGGACTAGGTCATCAGATACGCAGTATTTT. Its translation: CASSPGTRSSDTQYF. Full variable domain (outside the CDR3, taken from reference TRBV2 and TRBJ2-3): EPEVTQTPSHQVTQMGQEVILRCVPISNHLYFYWYRQILGQKVEFLVSFYNNEISEKSEIFDDQFSVERPDGSNFTLKIRSTKLEDSAMYFCASSPGTRSSDTQYFGPGTRLTVL.

The chain has TRBV5-4 and TRBJ2-1, with D possibly being TRBD2 (7 bases). This CDR3 has 14 amino acids. V was pared by 2 bases and J by 5 bases, with 11 bases between. Germline V gives CDR1 SGHNT, CDR2 YYREEE (reference sequence). The DNA of the CDR3 is TGTGCCAGCAGCTTTGGGGGGGCGGACAATGAGCAGTTCTTC. Translating gives CASSFGGADNEQFF.

This clonotype was seen a few times. The chain uses TRBV10-3 and TRBJ2-3; TRBD1 might be the D (6 bases). This CDR3 has 14 residues. V was clipped by 8 bases and J by 2 bases, with 14 bases between them. Germline-derived CDR1 and CDR2 are ENHRY and SYGVKD. Here the CDR3 DNA reads TGTGCCATCCCATCACAGGGCCTCACAGATACGCAGTATTTT. Translation: CAIPSQGLTDTQYF.

The gene calls are TRBV6-1 and TRBJ2-7; tentatively, D is TRBD2 (6 bases). The CDR3 has 15 residues. Trimming took 1 base from V and 3 from J, leaving 13 bases between them. CDR1 MNHNS and CDR2 SASEGT come from the germline V gene. CDR3 loop: CASSEVGGSIYEQYF. CDR3 sequence (DNA): TGTGCCAGCAGTGAAGTGGGGGGTAGCATCTACGAGCAGTACTTC.

This clonotype has just a few counts. This chain joins TRBV12-3 or TRBV12-4 and TRBJ2-5; D is unclear. V was shortened by 3 bases and J by 4 bases, with 9 bases between the two germline ends. The CDR3 has 13 amino acids. CDR3 sequence: CASSFNRRETQYF. The CDR3 nucleotides read TGTGCCAGCAGTTTTAATAGGAGAGAGACCCAGTACTTC.

The gene calls are TRBV12-3 or TRBV12-4 and TRBJ1-4, with TRBD1 matching 9 bases. With V trimmed by 5 bases and J by 4 bases, 8 bases remained unmatched. The CDR3 loop spans 16 amino acids. DNA for the CDR3: TGTGCCAGCAGTACAGGGGGCTTTCGGAGTAATGAAAAACTGTTTTTT. It is translated as CASSTGGFRSNEKLFF.

The chain joins TRBV6-5 to TRBJ2-2; TRBD1 might be the D (5 bases). Germline V gives CDR1 MNHEY, CDR2 SVGAGI. The CDR3 is made up of 14 amino acids. V shed 2 bases and J shed 6 bases, with 10 bases lying between them. The CDR3 sequence is CASSYLQGAGELFF. DNA of the CDR3: TGTGCCAGCAGTTACCTGCAGGGTGCCGGGGAGCTGTTTTTT.

The V gene is TRBV4-3, the J gene TRBJ1-5; TRBD1 matches 7 bases. Germline trimming cut 1 base from V and 0 bases from J; bases unmatched to any gene: 3. The V gene's germline CDR1 is LGHNA and CDR2 YSLEER. The CDR3 spans 16 residues. Written as DNA, the CDR3 is TGCGCCAGCAGCCAAGGGGACAGTCATAGCAATCAGCCCCAGCATTTT. It encodes CASSQGDSHSNQPQHF.

The chain employs TRBV20-1 and TRBJ2-1; 8 bases align to TRBD1. The CDR3 contains 14 residues. V lost 0 bases to trimming and J lost 9 bases; unmatched junction nucleotides: 7. Germline values: CDR1 DFQATT, CDR2 SNEGSKA (reference sequence). CDR3 in amino acids: CSAREWDRWAEQFF. The CDR3 nucleotides are TGCAGTGCTAGAGAATGGGACAGGTGGGCTGAGCAGTTCTTC.

This clonotype was counted between two and nine times. The gene calls are TRBV20-1 and TRBJ1-5; 8 positions match TRBD1. Germline-derived CDR1 and CDR2 are DFQATT and SNEGSKA (reference sequence). V lost 4 bases to trimming and J lost 9 bases; unmatched junction nucleotides: 8. The CDR3 has 13 residues. CDR3 bases: TGCAGTGCTACCGGGACAGGAGTCTTGCCCCAGCATTTT. It encodes CSATGTGVLPQHF.

V gene TRBV5-1 combines with J gene TRBJ1-1; 8 nucleotides match TRBD1. Germline values: CDR1 SGHRS, CDR2 YFSETQ. V lost 4 bases to trimming and J lost 5 bases; unmatched junction nucleotides: 7. This CDR3 is 14 amino acids long. This CDR3 reads CASSEGQGWTEAFF. In nucleotides, the CDR3 is TGCGCCAGCAGCGAAGGACAGGGATGGACTGAAGCTTTCTTT.

This clonotype was detected only a few times. The chain employs TRBV12-3 or TRBV12-4 and TRBJ1-2; D remains unclear. The V gene lost 8 bases and the J gene lost 4 bases, with 14 bases spanning the gap. The length of the CDR3 is 13 residues. The CDR3 DNA reads TGTGCCAGCCACCAGCCAAAGCCCTATGGCTACACCTTC. This codes for CASHQPKPYGYTF.

The genes are TRBV6-5 and TRBJ2-7; 9 nucleotides agree with TRBD1. Germline assignment: CDR1 MNHEY and CDR2 SVGAGI. V lost 7 bases and J lost 2; bases outside the gene matches: 12. The CDR3 consists of 16 residues. As DNA, the CDR3 is TGTGCCAGCAAGCCCGACCCGGGACAGGGTCCCTACGAGCAGTACTTC. This gives the protein CASKPDPGQGPYEQYF.

The chain employs TRBV24-1 and TRBJ2-7; 11 bases agree with TRBD1. CDR3 length equals 19 residues. In germline, CDR1 is KGHDR, CDR2 SFDVKD. J gave up 0 bases and V 3 bases, and 12 bases lay outside the gene matches. The DNA of the CDR3 is TGTGCCACCAGTGATCCTACTCCGGGACAGGGGGTAAGCTCCTACGAGCAGTACTTC. Translating gives CATSDPTPGQGVSSYEQYF.

This clonotype was detected a few times. The J gene is TRBJ2-2, the V gene TRBV20-1; D is uncertain. This CDR3 contains 15 residues. V lost 1 base to trimming and J lost 0 bases, with 9 bases between them. Germline V gene sequence: CDR1 DFQATT, CDR2 SNEGSKA (reference sequence). This CDR3 is CSARVTSPNTGELFF. The CDR3 nucleotides read TGCAGTGCTAGAGTAACCAGTCCGAACACCGGGGAGCTGTTTTTT.

This clonotype was seen a few times. The gene calls are TRBV11-2 and TRBJ2-2, with no clear D. V gave up 7 bases and J gave up 6 bases, with 12 bases separating them. The length of the CDR3 is 13 residues. CDR1 SGHAT and CDR2 FQNNGV come from the germline V gene. The CDR3 DNA reads TGTGCCAGCATAGTTGTCGGGCCCGGGGAGCTGTTTTTT. Encoded protein: CASIVVGPGELFF.